Described below is a single T cell receptor (beta chain) sequence and its context. Its matching antigen is unknown. After removal of 6 bases from V and 9 bases from J, the junction contained 2 bases not matched to a gene. Germline-derived CDR1 and CDR2 are MNHEY and SMNVEV (reference sequence). The CDR3 is made up of 11 amino acids. The entry originates in a study of shared clonotypes between healthy human individuals. The study's findings and limits: Generally, naive subsets (rather than memory subsets) showed larger estimated richness.

TCRdb's copy holds only in-frame clones and misses some; the assay was immunoSEQ multiplex PCR. Of around 700,000 clones in the sample, more than 70% are singletons; the top ten hold under 2%. This rearrangement joins TRBV27 to TRBJ2-1; 7 nucleotides line up with TRBD2. The clonotype was recovered from a woman aged 25 to 45 in good health. The sequencing input was memory CD4+ T cells sorted from blood. The sample's subset: CD45RA-negative fraction. The CDR3 nucleotides are TGTGCCAGCAGCGGGAGGAGTGAGCAGTTCTTC. Encoded protein: CASSGRSEQFF.